A selection of T cell receptor beta chains follows, all from one sample in a study of blood T cell repertoires in COVID-19. Produced via immunoSEQ multiplex PCR; TCRdb's table is partial and in-frame only. There are about 68,000 clones in the sample; around 85% occur only once, and approximately 10% lies in the top ten. Source material: peripheral blood. The source is a woman aged 50 to 65 with acute or convalescent COVID-19. CDR3s include the opening cysteine and the closing phenylalanine or tryptophan. Each record gives: clone size, J gene, D gene, V gene, CDR3 DNA, CDR3 protein. D genes are given only for firm matches. Only some rows state a clone size, as once, few, many or a class for expanded clones.

- TRBJ2-3 TRBD2 TRBV27 TGTGCCAGCAGTGCGATCCGGGACTACCGGCAGTATTTT CASSAIRDYRQYF
- TRBJ1-1 - TRBV7-9 TGTGCCAGCAGCTTTTTTGCAGGCATGAACACTGAAGCTTTCTTT CASSFFAGMNTEAFF
once TRBJ1-2 TRBD1 TRBV9 TGTGCCAGCAGCGTAGACGAACAGGGGCTGTATGGCTACACCTTC CASSVDEQGLYGYTF
- TRBJ2-7 TRBD1 TRBV28 TGTGCCAGCAGTTTCGGGGACAGGTCTTCCTACGAGCAGTACTTC CASSFGDRSSYEQYF
- TRBJ1-1 - TRBV21-1 TGTGCCAGCAGCAAAGTCACCGGGACAGGGAAGGTTTACACTGAAGCTTTCTTT CASSKVTGTGKVYTEAFF
- TRBJ1-6 - TRBV28 TGTGCCAGCAGCCAAAGGGGGACGGATAATTCACCCCTCCACTTT CASSQRGTDNSPLHF
- TRBJ1-2 TRBD1 TRBV29-1 TGCAGCGTGCTGGCCGGGACAGGGGGCTTCGGCTACACCTTC CSVLAGTGGFGYTF
- TRBJ2-5 TRBD1 TRBV25-1 TGTGCCAGCAGGAGGACAGGGGAAGAGACCCAGTACTTC CASRRTGEETQYF
- TRBJ1-4 - TRBV5-4 TGTGCCAGCAGCTTTGGAGATCGAGAAGAAAAACTGTTTTTT CASSFGDREEKLFF
- TRBJ2-5 - TRBV18 TGTGCCAGCTCACCAATGAGGTTGGTTCGGGGTTGGGTGGCATTCCAAGAGACCCAGTACTTC CASSPMRLVRGWVAFQETQYF
once TRBJ2-7 - TRBV2 TGTGCCAGCCCACCGGTGTCCTACGAGCAGTACTTC CASPPVSYEQYF
- TRBJ2-5 - TRBV7-2 TGTGCCAGCAGCCGACATCAAGAGACCCAGTACTTC CASSRHQETQYF
- TRBJ1-5 TRBD1 TRBV5-6 TGTGCCAGCAGCTTGGGACAGGGGGTACAGCCCCAGCATTTT CASSLGQGVQPQHF
- TRBJ2-1 TRBD2 TRBV11-3 TGTGCCAGCAGCCTCAATATAGCGGGAGTGAACGAGCAGTTCTTC CASSLNIAGVNEQFF
- TRBJ2-5 TRBD2 TRBV30 TGTGCCTGGAGTCGGCGGGGCGGGAGAAGTGGAGAGACCCAGTACTTC CAWSRRGGRSGETQYF
- TRBJ2-3 - TRBV24-1 TGTGCCACCAGTGACCCCGGATTTGGTAGCGGATATAACACAGATACGCAGTATTTT CATSDPGFGSGYNTDTQYF
- TRBJ2-7 TRBD2 TRBV2 TGTGCCAGCAGGGGTGAACTAGCGGGCTCCCTCTACGAGCAGTACTTC CASRGELAGSLYEQYF
once TRBJ2-2 TRBD2 TRBV7-9 TGTGCCAGCAGCCCCGGACTAGGAGGCACCGGGGAGCTGTTTTTT CASSPGLGGTGELFF
- TRBJ1-2 - TRBV6-1 TGTGCCAGCAGTGAGGGGGCGTTTTATGGCTACACCTTC CASSEGAFYGYTF
- TRBJ2-7 - TRBV25-1 TGTGCCAGCAGGGAAACAGGGACCGAGCAGTACTTC CASRETGTEQYF
- TRBJ2-2 TRBD2 TRBV11-2 TGTGCCAGCAGCTTTCAAGCGGGGGGAACCGGGGAGCTGTTTTTT CASSFQAGGTGELFF
- TRBJ2-2 TRBD1 TRBV18 TGTGCCAGCTCACCTTCGACAGGGGTCGCCGGGGAGCTGTTTTTT CASSPSTGVAGELFF
- TRBJ1-2 - TRBV18 TGTGCCAGCTCACCAGAGGACGACGGGGGTGGCTATGGCTACACCTTC CASSPEDDGGGYGYTF
- TRBJ2-1 TRBD1 TRBV12-3/TRBV12-4 TGTGCCAGCCGGGACAGCTCCTACAATGAGCAGTTCTTC CASRDSSYNEQFF
few TRBJ2-6 - TRBV7-2 TGTGCCAGAAGGAGGACTGGGGCCAACGTCCTGACTTTC CARRRTGANVLTF
- TRBJ2-3 - TRBV18 TGTGCCAGCTCACCCAGGACAGCCACAGATACGCAGTATTTT CASSPRTATDTQYF
- TRBJ1-2 - TRBV10-3 TGTGCCATCAACGAACCAGTCTATGGCTACACCTTC CAINEPVYGYTF
- TRBJ2-3 TRBD2 TRBV19 TGTGCCAGTAGTATACGACTAGCGGGGGTGACAGATACGCAGTATTTT CASSIRLAGVTDTQYF
- TRBJ2-2 - TRBV15 TGTGCCACCAGCAGGTCCCCCTCCGGGGAGCTGTTTTTT CATSRSPSGELFF
- TRBJ2-5 - TRBV1 TGCACCAGCAGCCACTGGGGACAGGTCGAGACCCAGTACTTC CTSSHWGQVETQYF
- TRBJ2-7 - TRBV4-2 TGTGCCAGCAGCCAAGAACTAGGACGCGAGCAGTACTTC CASSQELGREQYF
- TRBJ2-1 TRBD2 TRBV10-3 TGTGCCATCAGTGAGCCTGGACTAGCGGGAGTCGAGCAGTTCTTC CAISEPGLAGVEQFF
few TRBJ1-4 - TRBV30 TGTGCCTGGAGGACAGCAACTAATGAAAAACTGTTTTTT CAWRTATNEKLFF
few TRBJ2-2 - TRBV29-1 TGCAGCGTCCTTAAAGGGGCGAACACCGGGGAGCTGTTTTTT CSVLKGANTGELFF
- TRBJ1-1 TRBD1 TRBV6-1 TGTGCCAGCAGTGCATTTGCAGGGGGCGGTAACACTGAAGCTTTCTTT CASSAFAGGGNTEAFF
- TRBJ1-2 - TRBV19 TGTGCCAGTAGTATACTAACCACAGGGCAGGTTGGCTACACCTTC CASSILTTGQVGYTF
- TRBJ2-7 TRBD2 TRBV6-5 TGTGCCAGCAACACCGTGGGGGGGTACGAGCAGTACTTC CASNTVGGYEQYF
- TRBJ1-2 - TRBV19 TGTGCCAGTAGTATAGATCGAACAGGTTATGCTGGCTACACCTTC CASSIDRTGYAGYTF
- TRBJ1-2 TRBD1 TRBV6-5 TGTGCCAGCAGTTACAAGGGGGCGATCTATGGCTACACCTTC CASSYKGAIYGYTF
- TRBJ2-6 - TRBV3-1/TRBV3-2 TGTGCCAGCAGCCCTACCATTTCTGGGGCCAACGTCCTGACTTTC CASSPTISGANVLTF
- TRBJ1-2 - TRBV6-6 TGTGCCAGCAGTTTACCCGGGACATACTATGGCTACACCTTC CASSLPGTYYGYTF
- TRBJ2-1 TRBD2 TRBV2 TGTGCCAGCAGACCGACTAGCGGGAGCTCCTACAATGAGCAGTTCTTC CASRPTSGSSYNEQFF
- TRBJ2-1 TRBD1 TRBV2 TGTGCCAGCAGTGGGGGACAGGGGTACGATGAGCAGTTCTTC CASSGGQGYDEQFF
- TRBJ2-1 - TRBV30 TGTGCCTTGCTCGAGGGCTTCCAACAGTTCTTC CALLEGFQQFF
- TRBJ2-1 - TRBV4-2 TGTGCCAGCAGCCAAGAGTTAGGGGGTAGGGGCAATGAGCAGTTCTTC CASSQELGGRGNEQFF
- TRBJ2-7 TRBD1 TRBV6-5 TGTGCCAGCAGGGGCATGACAGGGGTGGGTGGCGAGCAGTACTTC CASRGMTGVGGEQYF
- TRBJ1-2 - TRBV3-1/TRBV3-2 TGTGCCAGCAGCCCATTACAGGGAGGGAGTGGCTACACCTTC CASSPLQGGSGYTF
- TRBJ1-2 - TRBV5-4 TGTGCCAGCAGCTTGGCGTTTACACATGGCTACACCTTC CASSLAFTHGYTF
- TRBJ2-1 - TRBV24-1 TGTGCCACCAGTGATTCCTCGACTCGTGGCAATGAGCAGTTCTTC CATSDSSTRGNEQFF
- TRBJ1-2 TRBD1 TRBV7-9 TGTGCCAGCAGCTCCGGGGACAGGGGAGTCCGTAATGGCTACACCTTC CASSSGDRGVRNGYTF
- TRBJ2-7 - TRBV30 TGTGCCTGGAGCATAGGGACTGTGGGGGAGCAGTACTTC CAWSIGTVGEQYF
medium-sized TRBJ2-7 - TRBV11-2 TGTGCCAGCAGCTTAGTATCTGCGTCAAACGAGCAGTACTTC CASSLVSASNEQYF
- TRBJ2-3 - TRBV9 TGTGCCAGCAGCCCCCCAGGGGGGACTCCCCCAGATACGCAGTATTTT CASSPPGGTPPDTQYF
many TRBJ1-2 - TRBV6-5 TGTGCCAGCAGTCCACCCGCGGGGGCAGGCGGCTACACCTTC CASSPPAGAGGYTF
- TRBJ1-2 - TRBV19 TGTGCCAGTAGTATAGGGCAGGGAAACTATGGCTACACCTTC CASSIGQGNYGYTF
- TRBJ2-5 TRBD2 TRBV18 TGTGCCAGCGCCCTAGCGGGAGGAGAGACCCAGTACTTC CASALAGGETQYF
- TRBJ1-1 - TRBV10-3 TGTGCCATCAGTGAGTCGACACAGACTGAAGCTTTCTTT CAISESTQTEAFF